The source of this T cell receptor (beta chain) is a study of shared clonotypes between healthy human individuals. The germline V gene has CDR1 MNHEY and CDR2 SVGAGI. This CDR3 comprises 12 residues. Trimming cost V 6 bases and J 6 bases, with 8 bases left between them. The data were produced by immunoSEQ multiplex PCR, yet TCRdb's version contains in-frame clones alone and is incomplete. Of some 2.1 million clones in the sample, about 94% are singletons; the top ten hold approximately 1.7%. Naive CD8 cells lacked CD45RO and underwent positive selection for CCR7, leaving out terminally differentiated effector memory CD45RA+ cells.

This clonotype was obtained from a man between 18 and 29 years old in good health. Some clones in this sample may be carry-over from other donors' samples. The sequenced sample consisted of naive CD8+ T cells from PBMCs. The chain carries TRBV6-5 and TRBJ2-2; D gene uncertain. The CDR3 sequence is CASSRPAGELFF. The CDR3 DNA reads TGTGCCAGCAGCCGCCCCGCCGGGGAGCTGTTTTTT.